These 4 T cell receptor beta chains were all obtained from the same sample, sequenced in a study of response to subunit inactivated influenza vaccine (dated by TCRdb to between 2018 and 2020). The library was produced with RT-PCR. TCRdb names Illumina HiSeq 2500 as the instrument used. TCRdb ran its own pipeline on the public reads, namely fastp trimming at Q25 and MiXCR clone calling, and kept in-frame beta chains. CDR3 protein duplicates are merged, each entry listing the most common genes and DNA. This sample lists around 150,000 distinct CDR3 sequences; about a tenth were detected once. The ten top clones hold 9.5% to 15% of the sample. Explained via the paper, the time point label denotes: 45 days after influenza vaccine administration. Material: non-naive T cells sorted from PBMCs, obtained around seven weeks after vaccination. The cell subset or site label corresponds to: memory T cell fraction. The receptors shown here come from a man aged 50-60 years who received an inactivated influenza vaccine. Donor details come from another sample of the same person, matched by shared clones.

This clonotype showed up just a few times. V is TRBV6-1 and J is TRBJ2-7, with D tentatively TRBD2 (6 bases). CDR3 length: 14 residues. CDR1 MNHNS and CDR2 SASEGT come from the germline V gene. Trimming left V 8 bases short and J 0 bases short, with 14 bases between. In nucleotides, the CDR3 is TGTGCCAGCGGCCTAGGAGGGAGCTCCTACGAGCAGTACTTC. Encoded protein: CASGLGGSSYEQYF.

This clonotype was observed a few times. The V and J genes are TRBV20-1 and TRBJ2-1; 9 bases are shared with TRBD2. The CDR3 covers 13 residues. Per germline, CDR1 DFQATT and CDR2 SNEGSKA (reference sequence). CDR3 loop: CRVNSGRYNEQFF. The DNA of the CDR3 is TGCAGGGTTAATAGCGGGAGATACAATGAGCAGTTCTTC.

This clonotype has just one count. The J gene is TRBJ2-1, the V gene TRBV11-3; D tentatively fits TRBD1 or TRBD2 (6 bases each). The CDR3 loop spans 12 amino acids. V was shortened by 5 bases and J by 10 bases, with 12 bases between the two germline ends. Germline CDR1 reads SGHNT; CDR2 reads YENEEA. The CDR3 region has the DNA TGTGCCAGCAGCGATCGGGGGCGGGAGCAGTTCTTC. Translated, it gives CASSDRGREQFF.

A few counts support this clonotype. The chain carries TRBV28 and TRBJ1-1; a weak D match, TRBD1 (5 bases). This CDR3 has 17 residues. V dropped 5 bases and J dropped 4 bases, with 23 bases sitting between them. Germline V gene lookup returns CDR1 MDHEN and CDR2 SYDVKM. CDR3 sequence reads: CASSTNSAWGISTEAFF. The CDR3 region has the DNA TGTGCCAGCAGTACAAACTCCGCGTGGGGGATTAGCACTGAAGCTTTCTTT.